Below are 9 T cell receptor beta chains sequenced from a single sample in a study of post-analysis software for immune sequencing data. Overall study findings and caveats: The study found TRBV5-6, TRBV5-1 and TRBV20-1 among about five TRBV segments more frequent in patients than controls.

Sequencing libraries made from TCR beta cDNA carried unique molecular identifiers. TCRdb itself ran the PCR reads through MiXCR, one entry per CDR3 protein. The table shows 750,000 to 950,000 distinct CDR3 sequences, with roughly 58% occurring only once. No antigen is known for these receptors. Sequencing was carried out using blood. Source of these receptors: a girl between 5 and 17 years old with multiple sclerosis.

The rearrangement links TRBV10-3 to TRBJ2-1; either TRBD1 or TRBD2 may fit D (5 bases each). Per germline, CDR1 ENHRY and CDR2 SYGVKD. V lost 0 bases and J 3 bases, leaving 9 bases between the germline ends. The CDR3 loop spans 15 amino acids. The CDR3 sequence is CAISESGASYNEQFF. In DNA, the CDR3 is TGTGCCATCAGTGAGTCCGGGGCTAGCTACAATGAGCAGTTCTTC.

The V call is TRBV7-9, the J call TRBJ2-1, with 10 bases lining up with TRBD2. Germline V gives CDR1 SEHNR, CDR2 FQNEAQ (reference sequence). Trimming cost V 5 bases and J 8 bases; bases outside gene matches: 12. The CDR3 is 16 amino acids. DNA of the CDR3: TGTGCCAGCAGCAGACAGCGGGAGGGGGAGCGGGATGAGCAGTTCTTC. Residues: CASSRQREGERDEQFF.

The chain is built from TRBV20-1 and TRBJ2-5; no definite D call. Germline assignment: CDR1 DFQATT and CDR2 SNEGSKA (reference sequence). V was clipped by 6 bases and J by 4 bases, with 15 bases between them. This CDR3 has 13 amino acids. The CDR3 protein is CSATGSTPETQYF. The CDR3 nucleotides are TGCAGTGCGACGGGCTCTACCCCAGAGACCCAGTACTTC.

This clonotype was counted only a few times. This sequence joins TRBV12-3 or TRBV12-4 and TRBJ2-1; 8 positions agree with TRBD1. V was pared by 6 bases and J by 1 base, with 5 bases of the junction left unmatched. This CDR3 spans 15 amino acids. The CDR3, as DNA: TGTGCCAGCAGACCCGACAGGGGTTCCTACAATGAGCAGTTCTTC. Its protein is CASRPDRGSYNEQFF.

This chain uses TRBV11-2 with TRBJ1-2; 8 bases line up with TRBD1. V was pared by 3 bases and J by 9 bases, with 9 bases of the junction left unmatched. Germline values: CDR1 SGHAT, CDR2 FQNNGV. The CDR3 runs to 14 residues. The CDR3 region is CASSFTGGTRSYTF. The CDR3 nucleotides read TGTGCCAGCAGCTTCACAGGGGGGACCAGAAGCTACACCTTC. The entire variable domain, with the rest obtained from reference TRBV11-2 and TRBJ1-2, is as follows: EAGVAQSPRYKIIEKRQSVAFWCNPISGHATLYWYQQILGQGPKLLIQFQNNGVVDDSQLPKDRFSAERLKGVDSTLKIQPAKLEDSAVYLCASSFTGGTRSYTFGSGTRLTVV.

There are a few counts of this clonotype. This chain connects TRBV10-3 to TRBJ2-5; 10 bases are shared with TRBD1. J was trimmed by 4 bases and V by 2 bases; bases with no gene match: 7. The V gene's germline CDR1 is ENHRY and CDR2 SYGVKD. This CDR3 spans 16 amino acids. The CDR3 coding sequence is TGTGCCATCAGTGAGAAGGACAGGGGGATGGGAGAGACCCAGTACTTC. Translated: CAISEKDRGMGETQYF.

Only a few counts were recorded for this clonotype. This chain joins TRBV5-1 and TRBJ2-7; tentative D call: TRBD1 (5 bases). The CDR3 consists of 15 residues. The V gene's germline CDR1 is SGHRS and CDR2 YFSETQ. V was clipped by 0 bases and J by 4 bases, with 14 bases between them. The DNA for the CDR3 is TGCGCCAGCAGCTTGGCCTCCAGGGTTGGATACGAGCAGTACTTC. Its protein product is CASSLASRVGYEQYF.

In this sample, this clonotype turned up a few times. V and J are TRBV29-1 and TRBJ2-3; D not certain. Per germline, CDR1 SQVTM and CDR2 ANQGSEA. CDR3 length equals 12 residues. With 6 bases removed from V and 5 bases from J, the gap between germline ends came to 12 bases. The CDR3 sequence: CSVRAHRDTQYF. CDR3 nucleotides: TGCAGCGTCCGGGCCCACCGAGATACGCAGTATTTT.

The J gene is TRBJ1-1, the V gene TRBV4-1, with a possible D match to TRBD1 (5 bases). CDR1 and CDR2 (germline): MGHRA, YSYEKL. The ends were cut back, 0 bases at V and 0 bases at J, with 11 bases in the middle. This CDR3 has 16 amino acids. The CDR3 here is CASSQDWGSLNTEAFF. The CDR3 DNA is TGCGCCAGCAGCCAAGATTGGGGCAGCTTGAACACTGAAGCTTTCTTT.